The clone carrying this TCR beta chain has only a few counts. Its matching antigen is unknown. The time point denotes: cycle 4 day 1 (C4D1), after more than 5 weeks of nivolumab. Each patient's relapse followed autologous stem cell transplantation, and brentuximab vedotin exposure varied. Germline V gene lookup returns CDR1 SEHNR and CDR2 FQNEAQ (reference sequence). Trimming took 4 bases from V and 3 from J; bases not matched to a gene: 3. The CDR3 sequence is 13 residues long. Assay used: immunoSEQ multiplex PCR; TCRdb lists only in-frame clones, some missing. The sample has about 17,000 clones, approximately 83% seen once. The data originate from a study of PD-1 blockade in classical Hodgkin lymphoma. Across the whole study: Patients were treated with nivolumab at 3 mg/kg, and this was given intravenously every 2 weeks.

Study-wide points: Researchers reported that CD4+ TCR diversity, though not CD8+, rose significantly by C4D1. Reasons behind the repertoire differences stay unclear, perhaps disease activity or earlier therapy.

The gene calls are TRBV7-9 and TRBJ2-7, with 7 bases that match TRBD1. This receptor was taken from a human donor with classical Hodgkin lymphoma. Sequenced here: peripheral blood mononuclear cells (PBMCs), sampled before the fourth cycle of nivolumab. The DNA for the CDR3 is TGTGCCAGCAGCTCGGCAGGGGGCTACGAGCAGTACTTC. Residues: CASSSAGGYEQYF.